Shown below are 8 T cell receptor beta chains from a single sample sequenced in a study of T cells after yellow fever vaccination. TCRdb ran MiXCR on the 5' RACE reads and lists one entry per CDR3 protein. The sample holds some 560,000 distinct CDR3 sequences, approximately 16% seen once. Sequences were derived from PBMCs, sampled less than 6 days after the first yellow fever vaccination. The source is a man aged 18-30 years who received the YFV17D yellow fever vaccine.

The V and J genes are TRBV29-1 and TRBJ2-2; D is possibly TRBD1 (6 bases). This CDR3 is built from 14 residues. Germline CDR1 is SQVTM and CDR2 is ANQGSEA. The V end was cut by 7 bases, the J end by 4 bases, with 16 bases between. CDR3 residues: CSANTGFVTGELFF. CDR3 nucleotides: TGCAGCGCGAATACAGGGTTCGTCACCGGGGAGCTGTTTTTT.

The CDR3 nucleotides read TGCGCCAGCAGCGGGGGGGGACCCCTAGTCGATGAGCAGTTCTTC. It translates to CASSGGGPLVDEQFF. The chain is built from TRBV4-3 and TRBJ2-1; TRBD2 matches at 7 bases. The CDR3 totals 15 residues. Germline CDR1 LGHNA, CDR2 YSLEER. Germline trimming cut 5 bases from V and 8 bases from J; bases unmatched to any gene: 12.

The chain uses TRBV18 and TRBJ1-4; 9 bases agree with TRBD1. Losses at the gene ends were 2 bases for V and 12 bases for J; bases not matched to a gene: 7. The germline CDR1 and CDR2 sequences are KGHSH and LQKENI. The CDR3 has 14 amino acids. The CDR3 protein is CASSPGQGPRELFF. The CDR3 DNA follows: TGTGCCAGCTCACCAGGACAGGGGCCTAGGGAACTGTTTTTT.

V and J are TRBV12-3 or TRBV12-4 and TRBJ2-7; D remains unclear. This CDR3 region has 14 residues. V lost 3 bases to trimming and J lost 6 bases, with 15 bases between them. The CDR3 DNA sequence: TGTGCCAGCAGTTTTTTCGGTCGGTCTAGCGAGCAGTACTTC. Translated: CASSFFGRSSEQYF.

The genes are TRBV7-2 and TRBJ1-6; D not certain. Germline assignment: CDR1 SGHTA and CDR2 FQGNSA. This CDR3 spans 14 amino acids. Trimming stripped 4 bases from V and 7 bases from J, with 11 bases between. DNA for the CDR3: TGTGCCAGCAGCTCCCAGACGGGAAATTCACCCCTCCACTTT. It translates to CASSSQTGNSPLHF. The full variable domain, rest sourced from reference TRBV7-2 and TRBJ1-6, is GAGVSQSPSNKVTEKGKDVELRCDPISGHTALYWYRQSLGQGLEFLIYFQGNSAPDKSGLPSDRFSAERTGGSVSTLTIQRTQQEDSAVYLCASSSQTGNSPLHFGNGTRLTVT.

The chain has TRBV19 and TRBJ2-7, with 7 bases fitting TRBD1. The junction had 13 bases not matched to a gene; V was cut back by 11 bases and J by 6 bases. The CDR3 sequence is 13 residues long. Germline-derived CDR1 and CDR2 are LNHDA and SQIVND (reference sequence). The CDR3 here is CAGETGSSGEQYV. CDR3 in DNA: TGTGCCGGGGAGACAGGGTCGTCGGGCGAGCAGTACGTC.

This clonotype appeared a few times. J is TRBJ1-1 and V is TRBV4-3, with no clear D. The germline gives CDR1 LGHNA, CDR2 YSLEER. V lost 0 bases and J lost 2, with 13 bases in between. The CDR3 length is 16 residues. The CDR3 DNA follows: TGCGCCAGCAGCCAAGATTCGGCGAGGGTCAACACTGAAGCTTTCTTT. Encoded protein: CASSQDSARVNTEAFF.

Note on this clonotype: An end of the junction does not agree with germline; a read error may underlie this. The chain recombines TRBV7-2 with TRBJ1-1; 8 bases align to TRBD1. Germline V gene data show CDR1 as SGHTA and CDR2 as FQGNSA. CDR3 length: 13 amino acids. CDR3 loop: CASSLGSDREGDF. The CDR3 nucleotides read TGTGCCAGCAGCTTAGGGTCGGACAGGGAGGGGGACTTT.